This paragraph reports one TCR beta chain. One entry per CDR3 protein results from TCRdb running MiXCR on the RT-PCR reads. Counted here are about 700,000 distinct CDR3 sequences, 12% to 15% occurring once; the ten biggest clones make up just over 3.5%. The CDR3 consists of 12 residues. CDR1 SGDLS and CDR2 YYNGEE come from the germline V gene. Trimming removed 4 bases at V and 10 bases at J, with 9 bases between. The receptor was isolated from a female donor in good health, serving as a healthy control. Sequenced sample: memory CD4+ T cells from blood. V gene TRBV9 combines with J gene TRBJ1-6; D call uncertain. This CDR3 reads CASSPEASPLHF. CDR3 nucleotides: TGTGCCAGCAGCCCGGAAGCGTCACCCCTCCACTTT.